This T cell receptor beta chain was sequenced during a study of blood T cell repertoires in COVID-19. Assay: immunoSEQ multiplex PCR; the TCRdb copy retains only in-frame clones and omits some. The table includes 350,000 to 450,000 clones, about 89% detected once. Looked up from germline, CDR1 is MNHNS and CDR2 is SASEGT. The CDR3 loop spans 12 amino acids. V was pared by 0 bases and J by 7 bases, with 6 bases between. During the 2 weeks before they entered the study, exposed participants had met someone with a PCR-confirmed or clinician-diagnosed COVID-19 case. This TCR was sampled from a middle-aged woman who had been exposed to COVID-19. Sequencing was performed on PBMCs or T cells enriched from blood (not recorded which). The J gene is TRBJ1-1, the V gene TRBV6-1; D gene uncertain. Written as DNA, the CDR3 is TGTGCCAGCAGTGAAGCCAGGCATGAAGCTTTCTTT. Translated, it gives CASSEARHEAFF.